This T cell receptor (beta chain) is drawn from a study of molecular identifiers for immune sequencing clone quantification. In its sample, this clonotype was seen many times. In the sort, naive CD8 T cells were defined as CD8+CD4-CCR7+CD45RA+. Per the germline V gene, CDR1 is MDHEN and CDR2 is SYDVKM. The V gene lost 5 bases and the J gene lost 5 bases, with 15 bases spanning the gap. The CDR3 consists of 14 residues. Previously described methods and listed TCR primers were employed for the bulk TCR libraries. TCRdb reprocessed the PCR reads with MiXCR, giving one entry per CDR3 protein. The sample holds approximately 500,000 distinct CDR3 sequences; around 25% are singletons and the top ten take around 0.79%.

The chain employs TRBV28 and TRBJ2-5; D not certain. This receptor was identified in a human donor in good health. Some libraries in this study had Jurkat cell RNA spiked in. Material for sequencing was naive CD8+ T cells from blood, with Jurkat cell RNA spiked in. As for subset: FACS-sorted CD8+CD4-CCR7+CD45RA+ naive T cells. The CDR3 DNA is TGTGCCAGCAGTCCTCGAGGACCCTGGGAGACCCAGTACTTC. Amino acids: CASSPRGPWETQYF.